A single sample is the source of the 23 T cell receptor beta chains below, sequenced in a study of technical replicates of blood from a few donors. The table came from immunoSEQ multiplex PCR; TCRdb's copy has only in-frame clones and leaves some out. The repertoire has 85,000 or so clones, 85% to 95% of them found once; the top ten carry under 0.3%. The source material was T cells isolated from PBMCs. The receptors here all came from a human donor in good health.

The V gene is TRBV5-4, the J gene TRBJ2-7; TRBD1 agrees at 7 bases. V lost 4 bases, J lost 0 bases, and 4 bases stayed unmatched. The germline CDR1 and CDR2 sequences are SGHNT and YYREEE (reference sequence). The CDR3 runs 14 residues. CDR3 in amino acids: CASSDDRASYEQYF. As DNA, the CDR3 is TGTGCCAGCAGCGACGACAGGGCCTCCTACGAGCAGTACTTC. The full variable domain, rest sourced from reference TRBV5-4 and TRBJ2-7, is ETGVTQSPTHLIKTRGQQVTLRCSSQSGHNTVSWYQQALGQGPQFIFQYYREEENGRGNFPPRFSGLQFPNYSSELNVNALELDDSALYLCASSDDRASYEQYFGPGTRLTVT.

The sample holds a few counts of this clone. V and J are TRBV5-1 and TRBJ1-3, with 7 nucleotides matching TRBD1. In germline, CDR1 is SGHRS, CDR2 YFSETQ. This CDR3 is 16 amino acids long. Losses at the gene ends were 3 bases for V and 0 bases for J; bases not matched to a gene: 6. CDR3 sequence: CASSSTGAVSGNTIYF. CDR3 DNA sequence: TGCGCCAGCAGCTCCACAGGGGCCGTCTCTGGAAACACCATATATTTT.

This clone has a single count. The CDR3 sequence is CASSRTGAYEQYF. The CDR3 DNA reads TGTGCCAGCAGTCGTACAGGGGCCTACGAGCAGTACTTC. V is TRBV6-5 and J is TRBJ2-7; 7 bases line up with TRBD1. Trimming at V came to 5 bases and at J to 2 bases, leaving 3 bases not matched to a gene. From germline, CDR1 is MNHEY and CDR2 SVGAGI. The CDR3 length is 13 residues.

This sequence joins TRBV7-2 and TRBJ1-4, with D perhaps matching TRBD1 (6 bases). V was shortened by 4 bases and J by 3 bases, with 12 bases between the two germline ends. The CDR3 sequence is 15 residues long. Per germline, CDR1 SGHTA and CDR2 FQGNSA. For the CDR3, the DNA is TGTGCCAGCAGCTCCAGGGGTGGGTCTAATGAAAAACTGTTTTTT. This translates into CASSSRGGSNEKLFF.

The chain employs TRBV9 and TRBJ2-7, with 9 bases lining up with TRBD2. The J segment lost 2 bases and the V segment lost 3 bases, leaving 3 bases of the junction unmatched. The CDR3 runs 14 residues. Germline V CDR1 and CDR2: SGDLS, YYNGEE. The CDR3: CASSAIAGAYEQYF. The CDR3 DNA sequence: TGTGCCAGCAGCGCGATAGCGGGAGCCTACGAGCAGTACTTC.

V and J are TRBV19 and TRBJ1-1; D is unresolved. The ends were cut back, 6 bases at V and 0 bases at J, with 17 bases in the middle. Germline V gives CDR1 LNHDA, CDR2 SQIVND (reference sequence). The CDR3 loop spans 16 amino acids. For the CDR3, the DNA is TGTGCCAGTAGGGCCCATTTGCGAGGAGTGAACACTGAAGCTTTCTTT. It is translated as CASRAHLRGVNTEAFF.

This clone was picked up one time. J is TRBJ1-1 and V is TRBV25-1, with TRBD1 as a possible D gene (6 bases). There are 14 residues in the CDR3. Trimming pared 6 bases from V and 0 bases from J, leaving 11 bases between. Germline V gene sequence: CDR1 MGHDK, CDR2 SYGVNS. The CDR3: CASRQTGLNTEAFF. DNA of the CDR3: TGTGCCAGCAGACAAACAGGGTTGAACACTGAAGCTTTCTTT. Supplemented by reference TRBV25-1 and TRBJ1-1, the full variable domain reads EADIYQTPRYLVIGTGKKITLECSQTMGHDKMYWYQQDPGMELHLIHYSYGVNSTEKGDLSSESTVSRIRTEHFPLTLESARPSHTSQYLCASRQTGLNTEAFFGQGTRLTVV.

This chain links TRBV27 with TRBJ1-2; the D is unclear. CDR3 length equals 15 residues. Per germline, CDR1 MNHEY and CDR2 SMNVEV (reference sequence). Trimming pared 6 bases from V and 0 bases from J, leaving 14 bases between. Here the CDR3 reads CASRTRGLANYGYTF. The CDR3 nucleotides read TGTGCCAGCAGGACTCGTGGTCTTGCTAACTATGGCTACACCTTC.

The gene calls are TRBV19 and TRBJ2-3; the D gene is possibly TRBD2 (6 bases). Germline V gene lookup returns CDR1 LNHDA and CDR2 SQIVND (reference sequence). This CDR3 is built from 12 residues. Trimming removed 8 bases at V and 4 bases at J, with 10 bases between. The CDR3 DNA reads TGTGCCAGTCGGGGGACCGCAGATACGCAGTATTTT. Its protein product is CASRGTADTQYF. Full variable domain (missing parts from reference TRBV19 and TRBJ2-3): DGGITQSPKYLFRKEGQNVTLSCEQNLNHDAMYWYRQDPGQGLRLIYYSQIVNDFQKGDIAEGYSVSREKKESFPLTVTSAQKNPTAFYLCASRGTADTQYFGPGTRLTVL.

CDR3 coding DNA: TGTGCCAGCAGTGAATATCGTGGCTACACCTTC. It encodes CASSEYRGYTF. The chain has TRBV6-1 and TRBJ1-2; D unclear. From germline, CDR1 is MNHNS and CDR2 SASEGT. V dropped 2 bases and J dropped 7 bases, with 5 bases sitting between them. CDR3 length: 11 residues.

The chain uses TRBV14 and TRBJ2-7; D call uncertain. The V end was cut by 1 base, the J end by 0 bases, with 19 bases between. Germline V gene sequence: CDR1 SGHDN, CDR2 FVKESK. The CDR3 contains 18 residues. CDR3 residues: CASSQGVGDSWSSYEQYF. CDR3 nucleotides: TGTGCCAGCAGCCAAGGGGTCGGCGATTCCTGGAGCTCCTACGAGCAGTACTTC.

The genes are TRBV6-6 and TRBJ2-6, with TRBD2 matching 7 bases. J was trimmed by 4 bases and V by 2 bases; bases with no gene match: 5. Germline CDR1 MNHNY, CDR2 SVGAGI (reference sequence). CDR3 length equals 16 residues. CDR3 nucleotide sequence: TGTGCCAGCAGTTACGCGGGGGACCCCGGGGCCAACGTCCTGACTTTC. It yields the protein CASSYAGDPGANVLTF.

V is TRBV10-2 and J is TRBJ2-2; 10 bases align to TRBD2. The V and J ends lost 6 bases and 0 bases, in that order; junction bases with no gene match: 13. CDR1 is WSHSY, CDR2 SAAADI, per germline. There are 19 residues in the CDR3. The CDR3 is CASRSLAGLTNANTGELFF. The CDR3 DNA is TGCGCCAGCAGGTCACTAGCGGGATTGACTAACGCGAACACCGGGGAGCTGTTTTTT.

V gene TRBV15 combines with J gene TRBJ1-4; 7 positions agree with TRBD1. The germline V gene has CDR1 LNHNV and CDR2 YYDKDF (reference sequence). CDR3 length: 15 residues. J lost 6 bases, V lost 4 bases, and 8 bases had no gene match. Here the CDR3 reads CATSTGTAGDEKLFF. The CDR3 DNA follows: TGTGCCACCAGCACCGGGACAGCGGGGGATGAAAAACTGTTTTTT. Full variable domain (outside the CDR3, taken from reference TRBV15 and TRBJ1-4): DAMVIQNPRYQVTQFGKPVTLSCSQTLNHNVMYWYQQKSSQAPKLLFHYYDKDFNNEADTPDNFQSRRPNTSFCFLDIRSPGLGDTAMYLCATSTGTAGDEKLFFGSGTQLSVL.

The V and J genes are TRBV7-6 and TRBJ2-7, with 9 nucleotides matching TRBD2. CDR1 is SGHVS and CDR2 is FNYEAQ in the germline V gene. There are 14 residues in the CDR3. The trim removed 3 bases at V and 5 bases at J, leaving 5 bases unmatched. CDR3 protein: CASSLVLAGNEQYF. For the CDR3, the DNA is TGTGCCAGCAGCTTGGTGCTAGCGGGGAACGAGCAGTACTTC. Full variable domain (remainder filled in from reference TRBV7-6 and TRBJ2-7): GAGVSQSPRYKVTKRGQDVALRCDPISGHVSLYWYRQALGQGPEFLTYFNYEAQQDKSGLPNDRFSAERPEGSISTLTIQRTEQRDSAMYRCASSLVLAGNEQYFGPGTRLTVT.

About this clone: Other DNA sequences of this sample code for an identical CDR3. This chain connects TRBV7-9 to TRBJ2-5, with D uncertain. Germline loops: CDR1 SEHNR, CDR2 FQNEAQ (reference sequence). There are 12 residues in the CDR3. The ends were cut back, 2 bases at V and 4 bases at J, with 5 bases in the middle. The CDR3 loop is CASSLTVETQYF. The DNA of the CDR3 is TGTGCCAGCAGCTTAACGGTAGAGACCCAGTACTTC.

V gene TRBV5-1 combines with J gene TRBJ1-2; TRBD1 might be the D (6 bases). Germline CDR1 reads SGHRS; CDR2 reads YFSETQ. The length of the CDR3 is 15 residues. Trimming pared 0 bases from V and 4 bases from J, leaving 13 bases between. CDR3 amino acids: CASSLEGRTAYGYTF. The CDR3 DNA reads TGCGCCAGCAGCTTGGAGGGGCGGACAGCCTATGGCTACACCTTC.

The chain joins TRBV27 to TRBJ2-4; D perhaps matches TRBD2 (5 bases). Between the trimmed V and J ends, which lost 0 bases and 0 bases, there was a span of 6 bases. The CDR3 is made up of 15 amino acids. Germline CDR1 is MNHEY and CDR2 is SMNVEV (reference sequence). This CDR3 is CASSLSGEAKNIQYF. CDR3 DNA: TGTGCCAGCAGTTTATCCGGGGAAGCCAAAAACATTCAGTACTTC.

This clone has a single count. This chain connects TRBV5-1 to TRBJ1-3; unclear D gene. The germline V and J ends were trimmed by 2 bases and 1 base, with 4 bases remaining between them. Germline V gives CDR1 SGHRS, CDR2 YFSETQ. The CDR3 has 13 residues. Written as DNA, the CDR3 is TGCGCCAGCAGCTTCAGATCTGGAAACACCATATATTTT. Translation gives CASSFRSGNTIYF.

This chain uses TRBV14 with TRBJ2-7; D perhaps matches TRBD1 (6 bases). V shed 4 bases and J shed 5 bases, with 9 bases lying between them. The CDR3 extends over 12 amino acids. Germline V lookup: CDR1 SGHDN, CDR2 FVKESK. CDR3 coding DNA: TGTGCCAGCAGCCCCGGACAGAACGAGCAGTACTTC. Protein: CASSPGQNEQYF. Combining the CDR3 with reference TRBV14 and TRBJ2-7 gives the whole variable domain EAGVTQFPSHSVIEKGQTVTLRCDPISGHDNLYWYRRVMGKEIKFLLHFVKESKQDESGMPNNRFLAERTGGTYSTLKVQPAELEDSGVYFCASSPGQNEQYFGPGTRLTVT.

Of note for this clone: A junction boundary mismatches the germline segment, possibly from a read error. The chain combines TRBV5-1 with TRBJ2-4, with 8 bases that match TRBD2. In germline, CDR1 is SGHRS, CDR2 YFSETQ. This CDR3 is built from 13 residues. The CDR3 is CASSSVEQGGRSF. DNA of the CDR3: TGCGCCAGCAGCTCAGTCGAGCAGGGCGGGAGGAGCTTC.

This clone appeared a single time. V usage is TRBV6-6 and J usage is TRBJ2-3, with 9 bases aligning to TRBD2. V was pared by 10 bases and J by 8 bases, with 16 bases of the junction left unmatched. This CDR3 contains 15 residues. The germline V gene encodes CDR1 MNHNY and CDR2 SVGAGI (reference sequence). Written as DNA, the CDR3 is TGTGCCACCCTGAGGGGCGGGGGGGCCCTGGGTACGCAGTATTTT. Its protein is CATLRGGGALGTQYF.

This sequence joins TRBV5-6 and TRBJ1-1; D is possibly TRBD1 (5 bases). Germline CDR1 is SGHDT and CDR2 is YYEEEE. This CDR3 has 15 amino acids. Between the trimmed V and J ends, which lost 4 bases and 0 bases, there was a span of 13 bases. CDR3 sequence: CASSPDRYMNTEAFF. CDR3 nucleotide sequence: TGTGCCAGCAGCCCTGACAGATACATGAACACTGAAGCTTTCTTT.